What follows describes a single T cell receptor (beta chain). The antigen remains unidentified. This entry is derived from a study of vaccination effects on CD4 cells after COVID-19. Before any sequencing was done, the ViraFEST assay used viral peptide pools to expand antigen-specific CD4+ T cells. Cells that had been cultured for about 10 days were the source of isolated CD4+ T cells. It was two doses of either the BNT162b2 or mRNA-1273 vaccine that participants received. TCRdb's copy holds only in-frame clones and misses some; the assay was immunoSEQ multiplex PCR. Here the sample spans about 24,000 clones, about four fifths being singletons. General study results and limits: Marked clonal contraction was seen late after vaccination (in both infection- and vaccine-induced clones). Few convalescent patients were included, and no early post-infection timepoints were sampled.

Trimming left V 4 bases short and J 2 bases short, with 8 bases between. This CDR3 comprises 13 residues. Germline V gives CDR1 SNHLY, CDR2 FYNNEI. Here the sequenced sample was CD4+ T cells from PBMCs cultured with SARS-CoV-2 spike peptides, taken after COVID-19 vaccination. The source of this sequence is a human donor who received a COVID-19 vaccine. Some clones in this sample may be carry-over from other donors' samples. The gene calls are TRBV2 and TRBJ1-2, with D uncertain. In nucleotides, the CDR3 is TGTGCCAGCAGTGTAGACCAAAACTATGGCTACACCTTC. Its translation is CASSVDQNYGYTF.